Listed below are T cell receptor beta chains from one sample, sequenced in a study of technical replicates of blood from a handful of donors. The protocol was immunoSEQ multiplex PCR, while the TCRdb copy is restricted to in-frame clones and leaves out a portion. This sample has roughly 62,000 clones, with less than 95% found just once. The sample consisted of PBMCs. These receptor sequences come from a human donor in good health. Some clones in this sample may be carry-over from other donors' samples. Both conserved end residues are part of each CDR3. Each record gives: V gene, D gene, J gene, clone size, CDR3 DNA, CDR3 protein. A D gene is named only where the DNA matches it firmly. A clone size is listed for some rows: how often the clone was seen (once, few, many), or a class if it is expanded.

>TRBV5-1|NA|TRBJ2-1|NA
TGCGCCAGCAGCTTGGTTATGGCTAGCGTTGAGCAGTTCTTC
CASSLVMASVEQFF
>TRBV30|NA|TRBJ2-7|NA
TGTGCCTGGAGTGGGGGAGGCAGTTCCTACGAGCAGTACTTC
CAWSGGGSSYEQYF
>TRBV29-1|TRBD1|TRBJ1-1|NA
TGCAGCGTTGGGGGGGACAGGGGAGGCACTGAAGCTTTCTTT
CSVGGDRGGTEAFF
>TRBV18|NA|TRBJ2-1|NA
TGTGCCAGCTCGGATCCGACATTTCGGAACTCCTACAATGAGCAGTTCTTC
CASSDPTFRNSYNEQFF
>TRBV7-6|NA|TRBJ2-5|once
TGTGCCAGCAGCGAGTCAGAGACCCAGTACTTC
CASSESETQYF
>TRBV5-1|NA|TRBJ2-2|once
TGCGCCAGCAGCCCTACAGGGACCGGGGAGCTGTTTTTT
CASSPTGTGELFF
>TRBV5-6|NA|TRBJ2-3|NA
TGTGCCAGCCACGGGGTGGATACGCAGTATTTT
CASHGVDTQYF
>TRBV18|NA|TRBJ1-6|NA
TGTGCCAGCTCACCCCTCTGGGGGGAATCACCCCTCCACTTT
CASSPLWGESPLHF
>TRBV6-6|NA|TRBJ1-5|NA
TGTGCCAGCCGCAGGGGTGGCAATCAGCCCCAGCATTTT
CASRRGGNQPQHF
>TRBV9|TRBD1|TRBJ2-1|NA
TGTGCCAGCAGCCCCGGACAGGGTCGGGATGAGCAGTTCTTC
CASSPGQGRDEQFF
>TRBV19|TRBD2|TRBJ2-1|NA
TGTGCCAGTAGTATAGATAGCGGGGGGGCCTACAATGAGCAGTTCTTC
CASSIDSGGAYNEQFF
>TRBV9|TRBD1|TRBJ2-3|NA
TGTGCCAGCAGCGGGACAGGAACAGATACGCAGTATTTT
CASSGTGTDTQYF
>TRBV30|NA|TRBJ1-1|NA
TGTGCCTGGACTCGGGGGGGGACGACGAAGAACACTGAAGCTTTCTTT
CAWTRGGTTKNTEAFF
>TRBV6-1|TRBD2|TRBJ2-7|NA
TGTGCCAGCAGTGCCTGGACTAGCGGGAGGGCGGCTATTTCTAACGAGCAGTACTTC
CASSAWTSGRAAISNEQYF
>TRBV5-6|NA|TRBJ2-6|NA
TGTGCCAGCAGCTCCATCCGGCAGGCCTCGGGGGCCAACGTCCTGACTTTC
CASSSIRQASGANVLTF
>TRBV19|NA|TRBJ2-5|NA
TGTGCCAGCCGGAGGGGAAGGGACGAGACCCAGTACTTC
CASRRGRDETQYF
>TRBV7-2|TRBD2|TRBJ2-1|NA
TGTGCCAGCAGCTTGCTAGCGGGGGGGGATGAGCAGTTCTTC
CASSLLAGGDEQFF
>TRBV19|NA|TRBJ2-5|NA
TGTGCCAGTAGTATTGCCCCCTCGCCGAGGGAGACCCAGTACTTC
CASSIAPSPRETQYF
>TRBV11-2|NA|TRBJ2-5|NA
TGTGCCAGCAGCGTAGGGATATTGGGGGGCCAAGAGACCCAGTACTTC
CASSVGILGGQETQYF
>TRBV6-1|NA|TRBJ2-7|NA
TGTGCCAGCAAGTTTCTAGGAACCTACGAGCAGTACTTC
CASKFLGTYEQYF
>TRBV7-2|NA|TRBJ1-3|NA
TGTGCCAGCAGCTTAGTCGGCAGGGGCTCTGGAAACACCATATATTTT
CASSLVGRGSGNTIYF
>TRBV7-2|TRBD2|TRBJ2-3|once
TGTGCCAGCAGCTCGGGAGGGGGGGCCGCGCAGTATTTT
CASSSGGGAAQYF
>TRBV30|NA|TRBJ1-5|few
TGTGCCTGGACCTACGGGGGGGGAGGGCAGCCCCAGCATTTT
CAWTYGGGGQPQHF
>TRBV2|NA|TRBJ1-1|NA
TGTGCCAGCAGTGGGGCCGGGGGAGGCACTGAAGCTTTCTTT
CASSGAGGGTEAFF
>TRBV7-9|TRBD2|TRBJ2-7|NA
TGTGCCAGCAGCGGACCCATAGCGGGAGGGAACTTATACGAGCAGTACTTC
CASSGPIAGGNLYEQYF
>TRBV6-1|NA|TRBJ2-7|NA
TGTGCCACCAGGCAGGGAAACCCCTACGAGCAGTACTTC
CATRQGNPYEQYF
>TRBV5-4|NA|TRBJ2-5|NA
TGTGCCAGCAGCACCCTCGGCGGGACGGCCCAGTACTTC
CASSTLGGTAQYF
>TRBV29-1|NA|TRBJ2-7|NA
TGCAGCGGTCAACAGGGATTCGAGCAGTACTTC
CSGQQGFEQYF
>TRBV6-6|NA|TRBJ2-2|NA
TGTGCCAGCAGTTACGTCAGGGACACCGGGGAGCTGTTTTTT
CASSYVRDTGELFF
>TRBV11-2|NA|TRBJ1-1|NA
TGTGCCAGCAGCTACAGGGAGAGGACTGAAGCTTTCTTT
CASSYRERTEAFF
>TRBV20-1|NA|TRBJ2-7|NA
TGCAGTGCCAAGGGGGGGGGCGAGCAGTACTTC
CSAKGGGEQYF
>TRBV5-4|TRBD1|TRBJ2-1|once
TGTGCCAGCAGCCCAGTTTTCGGACAGGGTTCCAATGAGCAGTTCTTC
CASSPVFGQGSNEQFF
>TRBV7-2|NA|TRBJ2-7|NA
TGTGCCAGCAGCACACTAGTCGGATACGAGCAGTACTTC
CASSTLVGYEQYF
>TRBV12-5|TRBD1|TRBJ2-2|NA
TGTGCTAGTGGGGGGGACAGGGGTGGAACCGGGGAGCTGTTTTTT
CASGGDRGGTGELFF
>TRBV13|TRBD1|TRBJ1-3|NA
TGTGCCAGCAGCTCCCGGACAGGGGGAAACACCATATATTTT
CASSSRTGGNTIYF
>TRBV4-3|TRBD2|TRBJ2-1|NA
TGCGCCAGCAGCCAAGACCGGCGTAGCGGGAGAGGGAATGAGCAGTTCTTC
CASSQDRRSGRGNEQFF
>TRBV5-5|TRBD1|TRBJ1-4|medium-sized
TGTGCCAGCAGCAAAACTATCCGGGACAGTAATGAAAAACTGTTTTTT
CASSKTIRDSNEKLFF